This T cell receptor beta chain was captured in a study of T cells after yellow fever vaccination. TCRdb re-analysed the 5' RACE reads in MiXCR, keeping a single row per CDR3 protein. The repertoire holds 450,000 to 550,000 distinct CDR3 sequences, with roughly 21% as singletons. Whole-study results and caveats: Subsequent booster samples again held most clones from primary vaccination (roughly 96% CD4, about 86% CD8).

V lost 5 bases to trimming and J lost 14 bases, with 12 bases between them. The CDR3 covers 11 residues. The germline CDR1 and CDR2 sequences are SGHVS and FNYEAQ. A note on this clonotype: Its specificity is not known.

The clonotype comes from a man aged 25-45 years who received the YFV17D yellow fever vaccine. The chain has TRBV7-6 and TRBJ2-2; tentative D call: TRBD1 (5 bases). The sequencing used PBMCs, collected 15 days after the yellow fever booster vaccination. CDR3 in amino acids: CASSGSGYLFF. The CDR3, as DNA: TGTGCCAGCAGCGGCTCAGGGTATCTGTTTTTT.